The 27 T cell receptor beta chains below come from one sample, sequenced in a study of STAT3 mutations in large granular lymphocyte leukemia. Produced via immunoSEQ multiplex PCR; TCRdb's table is partial and in-frame only. The table has more than 10,000 clones, 81% seen once; the top ten hold under 65%. Which antigens these TCRs recognize remains unknown. Overall study findings and caveats: Every T-LGLL patient had at least one immunodominant TCRbeta clonotype.

The specimen was peripheral blood mononuclear cells. The receptor set was obtained from a man aged 55 to 70 with T-cell large granular lymphocyte leukemia. Some clones in this sample may be carry-over from other donors' samples.

V is TRBV4-1 and J is TRBJ2-7; 11 nucleotides align to TRBD2. Germline CDR1 MGHRA, CDR2 YSYEKL. CDR3 length: 17 amino acids. V dropped 4 bases and J dropped 2; count of bases not matched to a gene: 10. The CDR3 region has the DNA TGCGCCAGCAGCCCATGGGATAGCGGGAGGGCCACCTACGAGCAGTACTTC. It translates to CASSPWDSGRATYEQYF.

The chain carries TRBV9 and TRBJ2-3; D assignment may be TRBD1 or TRBD2 (5 bases each). Deletions cut 3 bases from V and 6 bases from J, with 11 bases between. The CDR3 loop spans 13 amino acids. Germline-derived CDR1 and CDR2 are SGDLS and YYNGEE. Here the CDR3 DNA reads TGTGCCAGCAGCGGGGGAGAGGGGGATACGCAGTATTTT. Protein product: CASSGGEGDTQYF.

This clone was picked up one time. This chain joins TRBV9 and TRBJ2-7, with a weak D call TRBD2 (6 bases). The V gene lost 2 bases and the J gene lost 6 bases, with 15 bases spanning the gap. CDR1 and CDR2 (germline): SGDLS, YYNGEE. The CDR3 spans 14 residues. CDR3 nucleotides: TGTGCCAGCAGCGTGGAGGGAGTCTCTGTCGAGCAGTACTTC. The encoded protein is CASSVEGVSVEQYF.

The chain uses TRBV5-1 and TRBJ2-1, with D uncertain. V lost 0 bases to trimming and J lost 5 bases, with 9 bases between them. Germline V gene data show CDR1 as SGHRS and CDR2 as YFSETQ. CDR3 length equals 14 residues. The CDR3 is CASSLEAAHNEQFF. In nucleotides, the CDR3 is TGCGCCAGCAGCTTGGAGGCAGCCCACAATGAGCAGTTCTTC. The variable domain in full, completed from reference TRBV5-1 and TRBJ2-1, reads KAGVTQTPRYLIKTRGQQVTLSCSPISGHRSVSWYQQTPGQGLQFLFEYFSETQRNKGNFPGRFSGRQFSNSRSEMNVSTLELGDSALYLCASSLEAAHNEQFFGPGTRLTVL.

The chain joins TRBV7-2 to TRBJ1-1, with D possibly TRBD1 on 5 matching bases. The CDR3 is 15 amino acids. CDR1 SGHTA and CDR2 FQGNSA come from the germline V gene. The V gene lost 2 bases and the J gene lost 1 base, with 11 bases spanning the gap. The CDR3 region is CASSLSQGWNTEAFF. The DNA of the CDR3 is TGTGCCAGCAGCTTAAGCCAGGGATGGAACACTGAAGCTTTCTTT. The variable domain in full, completed from reference TRBV7-2 and TRBJ1-1, reads GAGVSQSPSNKVTEKGKDVELRCDPISGHTALYWYRQSLGQGLEFLIYFQGNSAPDKSGLPSDRFSAERTGGSVSTLTIQRTQQEDSAVYLCASSLSQGWNTEAFFGQGTRLTVV.

The V gene is TRBV28, the J gene TRBJ2-7; D call uncertain. V was shortened by 2 bases and J by 5 bases, with 4 bases between the two germline ends. The CDR3 runs 11 residues. Germline values: CDR1 MDHEN, CDR2 SYDVKM. Written as DNA, the CDR3 is TGTGCCAGCAGTTTAATCCACGAGCAGTACTTC. Translated: CASSLIHEQYF.

In DNA, the CDR3 is TGTGCCAGCAGACTCCTAGCGGGAGGGGGCACAGATACGCAGTATTTT. The encoded protein is CASRLLAGGGTDTQYF. The V call is TRBV7-2, the J call TRBJ2-3, with 12 bases aligning to TRBD2. The germline V gene encodes CDR1 SGHTA and CDR2 FQGNSA. The junction had 5 bases not matched to a gene; V was cut back by 6 bases and J by 1 base. This CDR3 spans 16 amino acids. The variable domain in full, with the rest retrieved from reference TRBV7-2 and TRBJ2-3, is GAGVSQSPSNKVTEKGKDVELRCDPISGHTALYWYRQSLGQGLEFLIYFQGNSAPDKSGLPSDRFSAERTGGSVSTLTIQRTQQEDSAVYLCASRLLAGGGTDTQYFGPGTRLTVL.

This clone was observed a handful of times. DNA for the CDR3: TGTGCCAGCAGCCCCCCCGATGCAGATACGCAGTATTTT. It is translated as CASSPPDADTQYF. The V gene is TRBV4-2, the J gene TRBJ2-3; no firm D call. From germline, CDR1 is LGHNA and CDR2 YNFKEQ. V lost 4 bases, J lost 4 bases, and 9 bases lay in between. The CDR3 runs 13 residues.

The CDR3 nucleotides read TGTGCCAGCAGTTACTCCCAACAGGGGAATGGCTACACCTTC. It yields the protein CASSYSQQGNGYTF. The chain carries TRBV6-6 and TRBJ1-2; 7 bases are a match to TRBD1. CDR3 length equals 14 residues. From germline, CDR1 is MNHNY and CDR2 SVGAGI (reference sequence). The ends lost 0 bases at V and 6 bases at J; junction bases unmatched: 4.

The chain employs TRBV27 and TRBJ2-3; the D gene could be TRBD1 or TRBD2 (6 bases each). The V gene lost 8 bases and the J gene lost 1 base, with 19 bases spanning the gap. Germline V gives CDR1 MNHEY, CDR2 SMNVEV (reference sequence). CDR3 length: 16 residues. This CDR3 reads CASVPSGGRGTDTQYF. Written as DNA, the CDR3 is TGTGCCAGCGTGCCATCCGGGGGCAGGGGCACAGATACGCAGTATTTT.

The chain has TRBV25-1 and TRBJ1-2, with D possibly TRBD1 on 5 matching bases. Germline V CDR1 and CDR2: MGHDK, SYGVNS. This CDR3 contains 13 residues. V lost 5 bases to trimming and J lost 2 bases, with 9 bases between them. The CDR3 DNA reads as TGTGCCAGCAGTCTTGGGACGAACTATGGCTACACCTTC. It translates to CASSLGTNYGYTF.

This clone was found once. The V gene is TRBV5-1, the J gene TRBJ2-1, with no clear D. This CDR3 contains 13 residues. Germline CDR1 reads SGHRS; CDR2 reads YFSETQ. Trimming shortened V by 3 bases and J by 0 bases, and 4 bases separated the two germline ends. In nucleotides, the CDR3 is TGCGCCAGCAGCTCAAGCTCCTACAATGAGCAGTTCTTC. Protein product: CASSSSSYNEQFF.

This chain links TRBV28 with TRBJ2-2; TRBD2 matches 9 bases. Germline V gives CDR1 MDHEN, CDR2 SYDVKM. The CDR3 runs 21 residues. Trimming cost V 2 bases and J 5 bases; bases outside gene matches: 21. The CDR3 sequence: CASSLEFQGLAIPSGTGELFF. CDR3 sequence (DNA): TGTGCCAGCAGTTTAGAGTTCCAGGGACTAGCTATCCCCTCGGGGACCGGGGAGCTGTTTTTT.

This chain links TRBV25-1 with TRBJ2-7; TRBD1 matches at 7 bases. V trimming: 4 bases; J trimming: 6 bases; junction bases outside the gene matches: 9. The CDR3 runs to 14 residues. Per the germline V gene, CDR1 is MGHDK and CDR2 is SYGVNS. The CDR3 here is CASSVSGTDREQYF. For the CDR3, the DNA is TGTGCCAGCAGTGTCTCCGGGACAGATCGCGAGCAGTACTTC.

A word on this clone: The same CDR3 arises from other DNA sequences in this sample as well. This sequence joins TRBV29-1 and TRBJ1-3; D is unclear. This CDR3 contains 14 residues. V was shortened by 6 bases and J by 2 bases, with 14 bases between the two germline ends. CDR1 and CDR2 (germline): SQVTM, ANQGSEA. The CDR3 bases are TGCAGCGTAGGACTAGGGCAAGCTGGAAACACCATATATTTT. Translated: CSVGLGQAGNTIYF. Looking up the rest from reference TRBV29-1 and TRBJ1-3 gives the full variable domain: SAVISQKPSRDICQRGTSLTIQCQVDSQVTMMFWYRQQPGQSLTLIATANQGSEATYESGFVIDKFPISRPNLTFSTLTVSNMSPEDSSIYLCSVGLGQAGNTIYFGEGSWLTVV.

The chain combines TRBV6-5 with TRBJ1-4, with 7 bases fitting TRBD1. J lost 7 bases, V lost 2 bases, and 7 bases had no gene match. CDR3 size: 15 residues. The germline V gene encodes CDR1 MNHEY and CDR2 SVGAGI. The CDR3 nucleotides are TGTGCCAGCAGTTACCAGACAGGGCTGAGTGAAAAACTGTTTTTT. Protein product: CASSYQTGLSEKLFF.

The chain couples TRBV18 to TRBJ2-7, with 9 bases lining up with TRBD2. Per germline, CDR1 KGHSH and CDR2 LQKENI. The CDR3 consists of 16 residues. The junction had 10 bases not matched to a gene; V was cut back by 3 bases and J by 4 bases. CDR3 in DNA: TGTGCCAGCTCACCTGGCGGGAGGGCCGATCTATACGAGCAGTACTTC. Translating gives CASSPGGRADLYEQYF.

This clone was observed a handful of times. Within the sample, other DNA sequences also encode this same CDR3. This rearrangement joins TRBV5-1 to TRBJ2-5; D may correspond to TRBD1 or TRBD2 (5 bases each). With 0 bases removed from V and 3 bases from J, the gap between germline ends came to 9 bases. The CDR3 contains 14 residues. CDR1 and CDR2 from the germline V gene are SGHRS and YFSETQ. The DNA for the CDR3 is TGCGCCAGCAGCTTGGGCAGGGAGAAAGAGACCCAGTACTTC. This encodes CASSLGREKETQYF.

The chain combines TRBV6-1 with TRBJ1-2; 7 nucleotides line up with TRBD1. The CDR3 sequence is 13 residues long. Losses at the gene ends were 6 bases for V and 8 bases for J; bases not matched to a gene: 9. The germline V gene has CDR1 MNHNS and CDR2 SASEGT. In DNA form, the CDR3 reads TGTGCCAGCAGCATCGACAGGGTAGGCGGCTACACCTTC. Encoded protein: CASSIDRVGGYTF.

The table lists this clone with a few counts. The genes are TRBV6-5 and TRBJ2-7; possibly TRBD1 or TRBD2 for D (5 bases each). The V gene lost 6 bases and the J gene lost 7 bases, with 13 bases spanning the gap. Germline CDR1 reads MNHEY; CDR2 reads SVGAGI. The CDR3 length is 12 residues. CDR3 protein: CASRGSGREQYF. For the CDR3, the DNA is TGTGCCAGCAGGGGTTCAGGGAGAGAGCAGTACTTC.

The rearrangement links TRBV19 to TRBJ2-5; 11 bases fit TRBD2. CDR3 length: 18 amino acids. V gave up 4 bases and J gave up 5 bases; unmatched junction bases: 15. CDR1 LNHDA and CDR2 SQIVND come from the germline V gene (reference sequence). CDR3 protein: CASSNRVTSGSRGETQYF. The CDR3 bases are TGTGCCAGTAGTAACAGGGTAACTAGCGGGAGTCGGGGGGAGACCCAGTACTTC. Full variable domain (outside the CDR3, taken from reference TRBV19 and TRBJ2-5): DGGITQSPKYLFRKEGQNVTLSCEQNLNHDAMYWYRQDPGQGLRLIYYSQIVNDFQKGDIAEGYSVSREKKESFPLTVTSAQKNPTAFYLCASSNRVTSGSRGETQYFGPGTRLLVL.

The chain links TRBV5-1 to TRBJ1-2, with D unclear. The V gene's germline CDR1 is SGHRS and CDR2 YFSETQ. The V end lost 0 bases, the J end lost 4 bases, and 10 bases lay between the germline ends. The CDR3 has 14 residues. This CDR3 is CASSLVQATYGYTF. CDR3 bases: TGCGCCAGCAGCTTGGTGCAGGCAACCTATGGCTACACCTTC.

This chain's CDR3 is CASSLIAVYDGYTF. The CDR3 DNA follows: TGCGCCAGCAGCTTGATCGCTGTGTATGATGGCTACACCTTC. The chain employs TRBV5-1 and TRBJ1-2; D not resolved. V dropped 1 base and J dropped 6 bases, with 13 bases sitting between them. The CDR3 has 14 residues. The germline CDR1 and CDR2 sequences are SGHRS and YFSETQ. Full variable domain (remainder filled in from reference TRBV5-1 and TRBJ1-2): KAGVTQTPRYLIKTRGQQVTLSCSPISGHRSVSWYQQTPGQGLQFLFEYFSETQRNKGNFPGRFSGRQFSNSRSEMNVSTLELGDSALYLCASSLIAVYDGYTFGSGTRLTVV.

The V call is TRBV25-1, the J call TRBJ1-2, with D possibly TRBD1 on 5 matching bases. The germline V gene encodes CDR1 MGHDK and CDR2 SYGVNS. Trimming cost V 2 bases and J 13 bases, with 20 bases left between them. CDR3 length: 14 residues. As DNA, the CDR3 is TGTGCCAGCAGTGAAGGGGGACTAATTGTTCCCGGCACCTTC. Translation: CASSEGGLIVPGTF.

The CDR3 reads CASTPRGGAETQYF. CDR3 nucleotides: TGTGCCAGTACCCCAAGGGGGGGAGCAGAGACCCAGTACTTC. The rearrangement uses TRBV6-1 and TRBJ2-5; perhaps TRBD2 as D (7 bases). CDR1 is MNHNS and CDR2 is SASEGT in the germline V gene. V was clipped by 9 bases and J by 4 bases, with 18 bases between them. This CDR3 contains 14 residues.

The V gene is TRBV5-6, the J gene TRBJ2-4, with D unresolved. V lost 4 bases and J lost 5, with 13 bases in between. Germline lookup yields CDR1 SGHDT and CDR2 YYEEEE. There are 14 residues in the CDR3. The chain's CDR3 is CASSNGRAQNIQYF. CDR3 coding DNA: TGTGCCAGCAGCAACGGAAGGGCCCAAAACATTCAGTACTTC.

The chain links TRBV5-5 to TRBJ1-5; D is ambiguous. V dropped 1 base and J dropped 0 bases, with 11 bases sitting between them. This CDR3 is 16 amino acids long. From germline, CDR1 is SGHKS and CDR2 YYEKEE (reference sequence). The CDR3: CASSLIGGYSNQPQHF. The CDR3 nucleotides read TGTGCCAGCAGCTTGATTGGAGGCTATAGCAATCAGCCCCAGCATTTT. The variable domain in full, completed from reference TRBV5-5 and TRBJ1-5, reads DAGVTQSPTHLIKTRGQQVTLRCSPISGHKSVSWYQQVLGQGPQFIFQYYEKEERGRGNFPDRFSARQFPNYSSELNVNALLLGDSALYLCASSLIGGYSNQPQHFGDGTRLSIL.